Shown below are 21 T cell receptor beta chains from a single sample sequenced in a study of T cell repertoires in cytomegalovirus infection. In TCRdb, the reads were re-called with MiXCR into one record per CDR3 protein. The sample includes 300,000 or so distinct CDR3 sequences, roughly 25% of them seen just once. Antigens of these TCRs are unknown. Sequenced here: cultured PBMCs, sampled from culture after CMV antigen stimulation. These receptors originate from a human donor in good health (CMV status not recorded). Some clones in this sample may be carry-over from other donors' samples.

This clonotype was counted many times. The rearrangement joins TRBV7-2 to TRBJ1-2; weak D call: TRBD1 (6 bases). The CDR3 runs to 14 residues. The germline V gene encodes CDR1 SGHTA and CDR2 FQGNSA. Trimming removed 5 bases from V and 4 bases from J, with 14 bases in between. The CDR3 loop reads CASSPTGGLYGYTF. The CDR3 DNA sequence: TGTGCCAGCAGCCCGACGGGGGGGCTCTATGGCTACACCTTC.

This clonotype was seen only a few times. The rearrangement joins TRBV7-6 to TRBJ2-3, with 7 bases fitting TRBD2. This CDR3 spans 15 amino acids. V lost 1 base to trimming and J lost 3 bases; unmatched junction nucleotides: 4. Germline lookup yields CDR1 SGHVS and CDR2 FNYEAQ. CDR3 loop: CASSLGLAQTDTQYF. CDR3 bases: TGTGCCAGCAGCTTAGGACTAGCACAAACAGATACGCAGTATTTT.

CDR3 residues: CSVEGGDSSTDTQYF. CDR3 bases: TGCAGCGTTGAAGGGGGGGATAGCAGCACAGATACGCAGTATTTT. The chain recombines TRBV29-1 with TRBJ2-3; maybe TRBD2 (6 bases). The CDR3 runs to 15 residues. Germline V gives CDR1 SQVTM, CDR2 ANQGSEA. V lost 1 base and J lost 0, with 11 bases in between.

This clonotype was recorded a few times. The chain joins TRBV4-2 to TRBJ2-7; weak D call: TRBD2 (6 bases). Trimming stripped 0 bases from V and 4 bases from J, with 13 bases between. Germline values: CDR1 LGHNA, CDR2 YNFKEQ. CDR3 length: 15 residues. The CDR3 region is CASSQELAEIYEQYF. CDR3 nucleotides: TGTGCCAGCAGCCAAGAACTAGCAGAAATTTACGAGCAGTACTTC.

This clonotype has just a few counts. The gene calls are TRBV28 and TRBJ2-2, with no clear D. The CDR3 loop spans 14 amino acids. The germline gives CDR1 MDHEN, CDR2 SYDVKM. Trimming shortened V by 7 bases and J by 0 bases, and 9 bases separated the two germline ends. This chain's CDR3 is CASTLRPNTGELFF. The DNA of the CDR3 is TGTGCCAGCACCCTGCGGCCGAACACCGGGGAGCTGTTTTTT.

This clonotype was seen ten or more times. CDR3 sequence reads: CASRPGLAGYNEQFF. The CDR3, as DNA: TGTGCCAGCAGACCCGGACTAGCGGGATACAATGAGCAGTTCTTC. This chain links TRBV7-2 with TRBJ2-1; 12 bases line up with TRBD2. This CDR3 has 15 residues. The junction had 4 bases not matched to a gene; V was cut back by 6 bases and J by 4 bases. The germline V gene has CDR1 SGHTA and CDR2 FQGNSA.

This clonotype has just a few counts. This chain uses TRBV23-1 with TRBJ2-7; no reliable D call. TRBV23-1 is recorded as an ORF, its role being uncertain. The V and J ends lost 5 bases and 3 bases respectively, with 11 bases between them. There are 13 residues in the CDR3. Here the CDR3 DNA reads TGCGCCAGCAGTGGGGTAGAAGGCTACGAGCAGTACTTC. It translates to CASSGVEGYEQYF.

This clonotype showed up just a few times. J is TRBJ1-3 and V is TRBV7-9; TRBD1 agrees at 8 bases. The CDR3 consists of 23 residues. J lost 2 bases, V lost 5 bases, and 29 bases had no gene match. Germline V gene data show CDR1 as SEHNR and CDR2 as FQNEAQ (reference sequence). The CDR3 sequence is CASSAPKDRDETPGYRTGNTIYF. Here the CDR3 DNA reads TGTGCCAGCAGCGCCCCGAAGGACAGGGATGAGACGCCTGGGTATAGGACTGGAAACACCATATATTTT.

Only a few counts were recorded for this clonotype. The rearrangement links TRBV6-2 or TRBV6-3 to TRBJ2-1; possible D gene TRBD1, 5 bases. With 2 bases removed from V and 7 bases from J, the gap between germline ends came to 12 bases. Germline CDR1 MNHEY, CDR2 SVGEGT. This CDR3 region has 14 residues. This CDR3 is CASSYPGRVNEQFF. The CDR3 DNA is TGTGCCAGCAGTTACCCCGGCAGGGTGAATGAGCAGTTCTTC.

This chain uses TRBV20-1 with TRBJ1-6, with a weak D call TRBD1 (5 bases). Trimming stripped 0 bases from V and 7 bases from J, with 13 bases between. Germline lookup yields CDR1 DFQATT and CDR2 SNEGSKA (reference sequence). This CDR3 contains 15 residues. This chain's CDR3 is CSARDAGRENSPLHF. CDR3 coding DNA: TGCAGTGCTAGAGATGCGGGCAGGGAGAATTCACCCCTCCACTTT.

This clonotype was counted a few times. The rearrangement joins TRBV10-3 to TRBJ2-1, with D perhaps given as TRBD1 or TRBD2 (5 bases each). Trimming took off 9 bases at V and 3 bases at J, with 15 bases between the two ends. Looked up from germline, CDR1 is ENHRY and CDR2 is SYGVKD. The CDR3 contains 14 residues. This chain's CDR3 is CAIFNQGRYNEQFF. CDR3 bases: TGTGCCATTTTCAACCAGGGACGCTACAATGAGCAGTTCTTC.

This clonotype was seen at least ten times. The chain carries TRBV7-2 and TRBJ2-5; TRBD1 is a possible D gene (5 bases). The CDR3 length is 12 residues. Germline CDR1 reads SGHTA; CDR2 reads FQGNSA. V gave up 0 bases and J gave up 10 bases, with 9 bases separating them. The CDR3 region has the DNA TGTGCCAGCAGCTTAGCGGGGCCAGGCCAGTACTTC. Translating gives CASSLAGPGQYF.

This clonotype was recorded many times. The chain links TRBV7-2 to TRBJ1-2; 8 nucleotides match TRBD1. The CDR3 is 16 residues long. CDR1 and CDR2 from the germline V gene are SGHTA and FQGNSA. The V gene end was trimmed by 0 bases and the J gene end by 3 bases; junction bases not matched to a gene: 6. CDR3 in amino acids: CASSLADRASDYGYTF. CDR3 nucleotide sequence: TGTGCCAGCAGCTTAGCGGACAGGGCCTCTGACTATGGCTACACCTTC. The whole variable domain, remainder taken from reference TRBV7-2 and TRBJ1-2, is GAGVSQSPSNKVTEKGKDVELRCDPISGHTALYWYRQSLGQGLEFLIYFQGNSAPDKSGLPSDRFSAERTGGSVSTLTIQRTQQEDSAVYLCASSLADRASDYGYTFGSGTRLTVV.

This clonotype was seen many times. This chain links TRBV7-2 with TRBJ2-5; unclear D gene. The V end was cut by 5 bases, the J end by 5 bases, with 12 bases between. Germline loops: CDR1 SGHTA, CDR2 FQGNSA. The CDR3 is made up of 13 amino acids. The CDR3 is CASSLTYGETQYF. CDR3 bases: TGTGCCAGCAGCCTCACTTACGGGGAGACCCAGTACTTC.

This chain joins TRBV6-2 or TRBV6-3 and TRBJ2-5, with 8 bases fitting TRBD1. CDR3 length: 14 residues. Germline V gene sequence: CDR1 MNHEY, CDR2 SVGEGT. V dropped 6 bases and J dropped 4; count of bases not matched to a gene: 7. The CDR3 region is CASRIGTGGETQYF. For the CDR3, the DNA is TGTGCCAGCAGAATTGGGACAGGTGGAGAGACCCAGTACTTC.

The chain is built from TRBV7-2 and TRBJ1-4; D ambiguous. There are 13 residues in the CDR3. CDR1 SGHTA and CDR2 FQGNSA come from the germline V gene. V lost 3 bases and J 8 bases, leaving 10 bases between the germline ends. CDR3 amino acids: CASSFDGGEKLFF. The DNA for the CDR3 is TGTGCCAGCAGCTTTGATGGCGGGGAAAAACTGTTTTTT.

The V gene is TRBV12-5, the J gene TRBJ1-2; 8 bases line up with TRBD1. This CDR3 spans 15 amino acids. CDR1 and CDR2 (germline): LGHNT, FRNRAP. The trim removed 7 bases at V and 4 bases at J, leaving 11 bases unmatched. CDR3 DNA sequence: TGTGCTAGTGCCCGGGAGGCAGGGGGCTTCTATGGCTACACCTTC. It specifies CASAREAGGFYGYTF.

This clonotype was recorded many times. The chain recombines TRBV7-2 with TRBJ2-2; 14 bases map to TRBD2. The CDR3 runs to 14 residues. Germline V lookup: CDR1 SGHTA, CDR2 FQGNSA. The trim removed 8 bases at V and 6 bases at J, leaving 2 bases unmatched. The DNA of the CDR3 is TGTGCCAGCGGGACTAGCGGGAGATCCGGGGAGCTGTTTTTT. It is translated as CASGTSGRSGELFF.

This chain connects TRBV20-1 to TRBJ2-1; D is undetermined. Germline V lookup: CDR1 DFQATT, CDR2 SNEGSKA (reference sequence). This CDR3 is built from 12 residues. The ends were cut back, 1 base at V and 9 bases at J, with 10 bases in the middle. The CDR3 loop is CSARVRSGEQFF. The CDR3 bases are TGCAGTGCTAGAGTAAGGAGTGGTGAGCAGTTCTTC.

The rearrangement joins TRBV27 to TRBJ2-7; 9 bases fit TRBD2. This CDR3 contains 14 residues. V trimming: 3 bases; J trimming: 3 bases; junction bases outside the gene matches: 3. Germline V gene lookup returns CDR1 MNHEY and CDR2 SMNVEV (reference sequence). The CDR3 reads CASSFAGGDYEQYF. CDR3 sequence (DNA): TGTGCCAGCAGTTTTGCGGGAGGGGACTACGAGCAGTACTTC.

This clonotype turned up a few times. V usage is TRBV12-3 or TRBV12-4 and J usage is TRBJ1-1, with D possibly being TRBD1 (5 bases). The CDR3 is made up of 14 amino acids. The ends were cut back, 6 bases at V and 1 base at J, with 12 bases in the middle. The CDR3 sequence: CASRPTVTNTEAFF. The CDR3 nucleotides read TGTGCCAGCAGGCCGACAGTTACGAACACTGAAGCTTTCTTT.